Below, 30 T cell receptor beta chains from the same sample are listed, as sequenced in a study of shared clonotypes between healthy human individuals. Some clones are missing from TCRdb's copy, which holds only in-frame ones; the method was immunoSEQ multiplex PCR. The table lists about 230,000 clones, 65% of them singletons. The sequencing input was memory CD4+ T cells sorted from blood. Subset of the sample: CD45RA-negative fraction. The origin of the receptors is a man aged 25-45 years in good health.

In this sample, this clone turned up once. The same CDR3 is also encoded by other DNA sequences in this sample. The rearrangement links TRBV5-1 to TRBJ2-2; a possible D gene is TRBD2 (5 bases). Germline V gene sequence: CDR1 SGHRS, CDR2 YFSETQ. Between the trimmed V and J ends, which lost 3 bases and 2 bases, there was a span of 11 bases. The CDR3 runs 15 residues. CDR3 in amino acids: CASSSSTGNTGELFF. Here the CDR3 DNA reads TGCGCCAGCAGCTCAAGTACGGGAAACACCGGGGAGCTGTTTTTT. The full variable domain, completed using reference TRBV5-1 and TRBJ2-2, is KAGVTQTPRYLIKTRGQQVTLSCSPISGHRSVSWYQQTPGQGLQFLFEYFSETQRNKGNFPGRFSGRQFSNSRSEMNVSTLELGDSALYLCASSSSTGNTGELFFGEGSRLTVL.

The chain has TRBV7-8 and TRBJ2-7, with no clear D. Germline assignment: CDR1 SGHVS and CDR2 FQNEAQ. V was shortened by 4 bases and J by 2 bases, with 15 bases between the two germline ends. This CDR3 comprises 15 residues. The chain's CDR3 is CASSSGRVGTYEQYF. CDR3 DNA: TGTGCCAGCAGCTCCGGGCGAGTTGGAACCTACGAGCAGTACTTC.

This clone was detected only a few times. The rearrangement joins TRBV11-3 to TRBJ2-5, with 7 nucleotides matching TRBD1. The germline CDR1 and CDR2 sequences are SGHNT and YENEEA. V lost 5 bases, J lost 0 bases, and 6 bases stayed unmatched. The length of the CDR3 is 15 residues. This chain's CDR3 is CASSQGTANQETQYF. The CDR3 DNA follows: TGTGCCAGCAGCCAAGGGACAGCGAACCAAGAGACCCAGTACTTC.

The V gene is TRBV18, the J gene TRBJ2-7; 8 bases map to TRBD1. CDR3 length: 16 amino acids. Trimming at V came to 2 bases and at J to 5 bases, leaving 11 bases not matched to a gene. Looked up from germline, CDR1 is KGHSH and CDR2 is LQKENI. The CDR3 bases are TGTGCCAGCTCACCAAGTTACGGACAGGGAGCCCACGAGCAGTACTTC. Protein product: CASSPSYGQGAHEQYF.

The chain carries TRBV11-2 and TRBJ1-2, with TRBD1 matching over 9 bases. The germline V gene encodes CDR1 SGHAT and CDR2 FQNNGV. This CDR3 spans 15 amino acids. V was clipped by 6 bases and J by 8 bases; unmatched bases: 13. The CDR3 spells CASRRPGQGVGGYTF. The CDR3 nucleotides read TGTGCCAGCAGGCGACCGGGACAGGGTGTAGGCGGCTACACCTTC.

The chain recombines TRBV11-2 with TRBJ2-3, with D maybe TRBD2 (5 bases). Germline values: CDR1 SGHAT, CDR2 FQNNGV. This CDR3 spans 15 amino acids. V lost 2 bases and J 6 bases, leaving 15 bases between the germline ends. The CDR3 nucleotides read TGTGCCAGCAGCTTACGGGGTAGCTCGAGGGATACGCAGTATTTT. Residues: CASSLRGSSRDTQYF. Complete variable domain (other parts from reference TRBV11-2 and TRBJ2-3): EAGVAQSPRYKIIEKRQSVAFWCNPISGHATLYWYQQILGQGPKLLIQFQNNGVVDDSQLPKDRFSAERLKGVDSTLKIQPAKLEDSAVYLCASSLRGSSRDTQYFGPGTRLTVL.

The CDR3 protein is CASSVLSDNTGELFF. The DNA of the CDR3 is TGTGCCAGCAGCGTCTTGTCAGATAACACCGGGGAGCTGTTTTTT. V and J are TRBV9 and TRBJ2-2; D remains unclear. Looked up from germline, CDR1 is SGDLS and CDR2 is YYNGEE. The CDR3 is 15 amino acids. With 2 bases removed from V and 2 bases from J, the gap between germline ends came to 10 bases.

For this clone: One end of the junction is discordant with germline, which a read error may explain. This sequence joins TRBV10-3 and TRBJ2-5; 14 positions match TRBD2. Germline V gene data show CDR1 as ENHRY and CDR2 as SYGVKD. The CDR3 length is 15 residues. CDR3 DNA sequence: TGTGCCATCAGTGTGGGACTAGCGGGAGCAGAGGCCCAGTACTTC. This codes for CAISVGLAGAEAQYF.

This chain connects TRBV30 to TRBJ2-7, with 7 bases matching TRBD1. V lost 5 bases, J lost 4 bases, and 8 bases stayed unmatched. The V gene's germline CDR1 is GTSNPN and CDR2 SVGIG (reference sequence). The CDR3 runs 13 residues. CDR3 sequence reads: CAWCRDSPYEQYF. The CDR3 coding sequence is TGTGCCTGGTGCCGGGACAGCCCGTACGAGCAGTACTTC.

J is TRBJ2-7 and V is TRBV5-1, with D unclear. Germline CDR1 and CDR2: SGHRS and YFSETQ. V dropped 1 base and J dropped 1 base, with 9 bases sitting between them. The CDR3 sequence is 14 residues long. CDR3 DNA: TGCGCCAGCAGCTTGATGACGTCATCCTACGAGCAGTACTTC. Encoded protein: CASSLMTSSYEQYF.

The chain has TRBV19 and TRBJ2-7; D not certain. V lost 10 bases and J 2 bases, leaving 12 bases between the germline ends. The CDR3 is 12 residues long. Germline loops: CDR1 LNHDA, CDR2 SQIVND (reference sequence). CDR3 sequence: CATGGPPYEQYF. The DNA of the CDR3 is TGTGCCACCGGTGGGCCCCCCTACGAGCAGTACTTC.

This clone was observed a single time. The chain employs TRBV10-3 and TRBJ1-2; possibly TRBD1 for D (5 bases). Germline CDR1 is ENHRY and CDR2 is SYGVKD. CDR3 length: 16 residues. Between the trimmed V and J ends, which lost 2 bases and 0 bases, there was a span of 13 bases. CDR3 sequence reads: CAISEKDRVANYGYTF. Here the CDR3 DNA reads TGTGCCATCAGTGAGAAAGACAGAGTAGCTAACTATGGCTACACCTTC.

The chain joins TRBV6-4 to TRBJ2-2; D is possibly TRBD2 (5 bases). From germline, CDR1 is MRHNA and CDR2 SNTAGT. This CDR3 region has 15 residues. V lost 8 bases and J 3 bases, leaving 16 bases between the germline ends. CDR3 amino acids: CASSREGPYTGELFF. The CDR3 DNA reads as TGTGCCAGCTCCCGGGAAGGGCCGTACACCGGGGAGCTGTTTTTT.

This clone was seen just once. V is TRBV10-3 and J is TRBJ2-3; possibly TRBD2 for D (5 bases). The CDR3 has 13 residues. Trimming took off 5 bases at V and 6 bases at J, with 12 bases between the two ends. Germline loops: CDR1 ENHRY, CDR2 SYGVKD. The chain's CDR3 is CAISYGMRDTQYF. The CDR3 region has the DNA TGTGCCATCAGTTACGGGATGAGGGATACGCAGTATTTT.

V usage is TRBV2 and J usage is TRBJ2-7, with D unresolved. The CDR3 runs to 13 residues. Between the trimmed V and J ends, which lost 4 bases and 4 bases, there was a span of 11 bases. The germline CDR1 and CDR2 sequences are SNHLY and FYNNEI. The CDR3 here is CASSVTLDYEQYF. The CDR3 DNA reads as TGTGCCAGCAGTGTCACCCTAGATTACGAGCAGTACTTC.

This clone came up many times. The chain has TRBV5-4 and TRBJ2-1; 9 bases align to TRBD2. The junction had 5 bases not matched to a gene; V was cut back by 4 bases and J by 3 bases. The germline CDR1 and CDR2 sequences are SGHNT and YYREEE (reference sequence). CDR3 size: 15 residues. CDR3 sequence reads: CASSATSGLYNEQFF. The CDR3 nucleotides read TGTGCCAGCAGCGCGACTAGCGGTCTCTACAATGAGCAGTTCTTC. Full variable domain (rest looked up from reference TRBV5-4 and TRBJ2-1): ETGVTQSPTHLIKTRGQQVTLRCSSQSGHNTVSWYQQALGQGPQFIFQYYREEENGRGNFPPRFSGLQFPNYSSELNVNALELDDSALYLCASSATSGLYNEQFFGPGTRLTVL.

V gene TRBV5-1 combines with J gene TRBJ1-2; D ambiguous. Trimming shortened V by 1 base and J by 1 base, and 17 bases separated the two germline ends. The CDR3 runs 17 residues. Germline loops: CDR1 SGHRS, CDR2 YFSETQ. The CDR3, as DNA: TGCGCCAGCAGCTTGAACCCCCCAGGCTCGGGTAACTATGGCTACACCTTC. This encodes CASSLNPPGSGNYGYTF.

V is TRBV11-2 and J is TRBJ2-1; no firm D call. Trimming pared 7 bases from V and 5 bases from J, leaving 15 bases between. The CDR3 spans 14 residues. In germline, CDR1 is SGHAT, CDR2 FQNNGV. The CDR3 bases are TGTGCCAGCACCATTGGCCTCTCGAACAATGAGCAGTTCTTC. The encoded protein is CASTIGLSNNEQFF.

CDR3 residues: CASSNNIRSGSRSYEQYF. The CDR3 DNA sequence: TGTGCCAGCAGCAATAACATAAGAAGCGGGAGTAGGTCCTACGAGCAGTACTTC. The J gene is TRBJ2-7, the V gene TRBV7-6; 8 bases line up with TRBD2. The CDR3 runs 18 residues. CDR1 is SGHVS, CDR2 FNYEAQ, per germline. The V gene end was trimmed by 5 bases and the J gene end by 1 base; junction bases not matched to a gene: 16. Full variable domain (rest looked up from reference TRBV7-6 and TRBJ2-7): GAGVSQSPRYKVTKRGQDVALRCDPISGHVSLYWYRQALGQGPEFLTYFNYEAQQDKSGLPNDRFSAERPEGSISTLTIQRTEQRDSAMYRCASSNNIRSGSRSYEQYFGPGTRLTVT.

The V gene is TRBV28, the J gene TRBJ1-2; D call uncertain. V dropped 6 bases and J dropped 4 bases, with 24 bases sitting between them. Germline V gene data show CDR1 as MDHEN and CDR2 as SYDVKM. This CDR3 comprises 17 residues. CDR3 coding DNA: TGTGCCAGCAGCACCCACGCCGGGGAGGATCCCTGCTATGGCTACACCTTC. This translates into CASSTHAGEDPCYGYTF.

As DNA, the CDR3 is TGTGCCAGCAGCCCTCGAGTGGGGTGGGTAGAAGAGACCCAGTACTTC. Its protein product is CASSPRVGWVEETQYF. The J gene is TRBJ2-5, the V gene TRBV9; D gene unclear. This CDR3 is 16 amino acids long. Looked up from germline, CDR1 is SGDLS and CDR2 is YYNGEE. V lost 4 bases, J lost 3 bases, and 19 bases lay in between.

This rearrangement joins TRBV28 to TRBJ2-7; 9 bases are a match to TRBD2. This CDR3 has 14 amino acids. J was trimmed by 6 bases and V by 2 bases; bases with no gene match: 5. Per germline, CDR1 MDHEN and CDR2 SYDVKM. CDR3 in amino acids: CASSLAGGPLEQYF. The CDR3 nucleotides are TGTGCCAGCAGTTTAGCGGGAGGGCCCCTCGAGCAGTACTTC.

This rearrangement joins TRBV18 to TRBJ2-6; D is unresolved. CDR3 size: 14 residues. Trimming shortened V by 7 bases and J by 1 base, and 8 bases separated the two germline ends. Germline values: CDR1 KGHSH, CDR2 LQKENI. The CDR3 loop is CASYSGSGANVLTF. DNA for the CDR3: TGTGCCAGCTACAGTGGGTCTGGGGCCAACGTCCTGACTTTC. The entire variable domain, with the rest obtained from reference TRBV18 and TRBJ2-6, is as follows: NAGVMQNPRHLVRRRGQEARLRCSPMKGHSHVYWYRQLPEEGLKFMVYLQKENIIDESGMPKERFSAEFPKEGPSILRIQQVVRGDSAAYFCASYSGSGANVLTFGAGSRLTVL.

The V gene is TRBV6-1, the J gene TRBJ2-7, with no clear D. Trimming cost V 3 bases and J 2 bases, with 8 bases left between them. CDR1 is MNHNS and CDR2 is SASEGT in the germline V gene. This CDR3 is 13 amino acids long. The CDR3 DNA follows: TGTGCCAGCAGTGATTGGCTCGCCTACGAGCAGTACTTC. Translating it yields CASSDWLAYEQYF.

The chain carries TRBV18 and TRBJ2-2; 12 bases align to TRBD2. CDR1 is KGHSH, CDR2 LQKENI, per germline. V shed 6 bases, J shed 4 bases, and the junction held 6 bases outside the gene matches. The CDR3 totals 16 residues. The CDR3 nucleotides are TGTGCCAGCTCCTCCGGACTAGCGGGACTCACCGGGGAGCTGTTTTTT. Translation: CASSSGLAGLTGELFF.

The gene calls are TRBV1 and TRBJ2-3; TRBD1, the D gene given by the table, was not confirmed from the DNA. TRBV1 is shown as a pseudogene. This CDR3 spans 19 amino acids. In DNA, the CDR3 is TGCACCAGCAGCCAAATGCCGGGACAGGAAAAAACTAGCACAGATACGCAGTATTTT. Translation gives CTSSQMPGQEKTSTDTQYF.

This clone has only a few counts. The chain joins TRBV28 to TRBJ1-5, with D perhaps TRBD1 (6 bases). V lost 6 bases, J lost 6 bases, and 18 bases lay in between. Germline CDR1 is MDHEN and CDR2 is SYDVKM. This CDR3 is 15 amino acids long. CDR3 residues: CASSLLLQGSQPQHF. CDR3 nucleotides: TGTGCCAGCAGCCTTCTACTACAGGGCTCTCAGCCCCAGCATTTT.

The J gene is TRBJ2-6, the V gene TRBV19, with 7 bases identical to TRBD2. The V gene end was trimmed by 11 bases and the J gene end by 2 bases; junction bases not matched to a gene: 3. The V gene's germline CDR1 is LNHDA and CDR2 SQIVND (reference sequence). The CDR3 spans 13 residues. The CDR3 sequence is CASSGTGANVLTF. The CDR3, as DNA: TGTGCCTCCAGCGGGACTGGGGCCAACGTCCTGACTTTC.

V and J are TRBV9 and TRBJ2-1, with TRBD2 matching 11 bases. This CDR3 comprises 14 residues. With 0 bases clipped from V and 16 bases from J, the junction kept 9 bases outside the gene matches. Germline V lookup: CDR1 SGDLS, CDR2 YYNGEE. CDR3 in amino acids: CASSVAGSGRAEFF. The CDR3 DNA sequence: TGTGCCAGCAGCGTAGCTGGTAGCGGGAGGGCGGAATTCTTC. Combining the CDR3 with reference TRBV9 and TRBJ2-1 gives the whole variable domain DSGVTQTPKHLITATGQRVTLRCSPRSGDLSVYWYQQSLDQGLQFLIQYYNGEERAKGNILERFSAQQFPDLHSELNLSSLELGDSALYFCASSVAGSGRAEFFGPGTRLTVL.

This clone appeared a few times. It is unclear where the CDR3 begins or ends on the DNA, so no DNA is shown, and the CDR3 is as TCRdb lists it. The chain carries TRBV10-3 and TRBJ2-2; no check of the table's D call, TRBD2, against the DNA was made. Germline assignment: CDR1 ENHRY and CDR2 SYGVKD. From its first to its last residue, the CDR3 has 17 amino acids. This CDR3 reads CAISPNGIGGTPGSCFF.